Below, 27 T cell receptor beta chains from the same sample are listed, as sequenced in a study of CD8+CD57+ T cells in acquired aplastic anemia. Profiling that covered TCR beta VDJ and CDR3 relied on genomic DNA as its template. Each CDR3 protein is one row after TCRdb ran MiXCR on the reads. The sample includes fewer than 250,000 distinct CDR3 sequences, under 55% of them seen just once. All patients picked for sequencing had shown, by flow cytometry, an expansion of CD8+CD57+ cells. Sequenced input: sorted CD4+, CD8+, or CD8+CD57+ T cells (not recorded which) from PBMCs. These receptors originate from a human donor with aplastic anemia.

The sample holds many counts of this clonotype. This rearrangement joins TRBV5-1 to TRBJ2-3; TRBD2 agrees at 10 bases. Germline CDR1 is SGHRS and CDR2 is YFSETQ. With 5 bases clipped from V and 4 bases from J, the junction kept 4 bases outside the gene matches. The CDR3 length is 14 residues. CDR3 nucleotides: TGCGCCAGCAGTGAAGCGGGGGGGTCAGATACGCAGTATTTT. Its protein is CASSEAGGSDTQYF. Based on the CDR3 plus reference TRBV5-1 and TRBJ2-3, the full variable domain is KAGVTQTPRYLIKTRGQQVTLSCSPISGHRSVSWYQQTPGQGLQFLFEYFSETQRNKGNFPGRFSGRQFSNSRSEMNVSTLELGDSALYLCASSEAGGSDTQYFGPGTRLTVL.

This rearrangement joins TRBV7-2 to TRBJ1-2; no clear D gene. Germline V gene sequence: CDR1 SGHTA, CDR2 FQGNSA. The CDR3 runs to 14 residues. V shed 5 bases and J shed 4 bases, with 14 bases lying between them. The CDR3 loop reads CASSRGHLGYGYTF. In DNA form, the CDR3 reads TGTGCCAGCAGCCGAGGGCATCTTGGCTATGGCTACACCTTC.

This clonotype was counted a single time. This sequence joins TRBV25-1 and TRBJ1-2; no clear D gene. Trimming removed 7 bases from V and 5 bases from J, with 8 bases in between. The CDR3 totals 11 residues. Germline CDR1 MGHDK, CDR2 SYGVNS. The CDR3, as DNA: TGTGCCAGCACCAGTTATTATGGCTACACCTTC. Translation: CASTSYYGYTF.

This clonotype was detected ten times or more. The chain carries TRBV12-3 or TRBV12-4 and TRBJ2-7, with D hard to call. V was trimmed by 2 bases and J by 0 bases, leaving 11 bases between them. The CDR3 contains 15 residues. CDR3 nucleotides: TGTGCCAGCAGTTTAAGTTACCAGAGCTCCTACGAGCAGTACTTC. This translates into CASSLSYQSSYEQYF.

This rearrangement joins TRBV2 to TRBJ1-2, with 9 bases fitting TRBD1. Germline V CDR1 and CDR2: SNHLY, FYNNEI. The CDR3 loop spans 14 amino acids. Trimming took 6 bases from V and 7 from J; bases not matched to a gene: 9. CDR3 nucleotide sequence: TGTGCCAGCAGCGAGGGGACAGGGTTGTCTGGCTACACCTTC. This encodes CASSEGTGLSGYTF.

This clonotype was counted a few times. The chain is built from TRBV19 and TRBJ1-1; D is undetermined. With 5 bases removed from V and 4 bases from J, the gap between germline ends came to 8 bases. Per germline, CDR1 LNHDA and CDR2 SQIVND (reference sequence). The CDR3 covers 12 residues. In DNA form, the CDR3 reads TGTGCCAGTAGTTGGGTGGGCACTGAAGCTTTCTTT. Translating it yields CASSWVGTEAFF.

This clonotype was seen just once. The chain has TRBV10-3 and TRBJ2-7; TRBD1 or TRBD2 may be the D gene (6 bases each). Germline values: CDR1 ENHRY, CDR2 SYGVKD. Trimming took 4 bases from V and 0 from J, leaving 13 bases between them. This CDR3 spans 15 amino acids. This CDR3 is CAISAGAGDSYEQYF. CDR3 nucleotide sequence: TGTGCCATCAGTGCGGGGGCAGGGGACTCCTACGAGCAGTACTTC.

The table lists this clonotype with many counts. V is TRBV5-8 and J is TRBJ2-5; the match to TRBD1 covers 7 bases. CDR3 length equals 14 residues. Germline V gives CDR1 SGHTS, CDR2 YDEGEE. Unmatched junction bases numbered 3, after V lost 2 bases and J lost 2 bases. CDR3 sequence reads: CASSLTGDQETQYF. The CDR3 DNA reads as TGTGCCAGCAGCTTAACAGGGGATCAAGAGACCCAGTACTTC.

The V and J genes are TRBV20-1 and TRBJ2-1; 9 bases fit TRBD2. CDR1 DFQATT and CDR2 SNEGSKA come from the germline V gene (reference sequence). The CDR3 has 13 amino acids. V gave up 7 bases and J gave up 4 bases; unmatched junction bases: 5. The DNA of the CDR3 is TGCAGTGGTCAGCGGGGGGTTTACAATGAGCAGTTCTTC. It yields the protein CSGQRGVYNEQFF.

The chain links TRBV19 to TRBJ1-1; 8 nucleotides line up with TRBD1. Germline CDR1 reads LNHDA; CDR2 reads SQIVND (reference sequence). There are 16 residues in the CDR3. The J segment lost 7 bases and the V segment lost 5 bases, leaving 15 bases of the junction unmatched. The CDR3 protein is CASSQQGGGGLHEAFF. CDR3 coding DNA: TGTGCCAGTAGTCAACAGGGGGGGGGCGGCCTACATGAAGCTTTCTTT.

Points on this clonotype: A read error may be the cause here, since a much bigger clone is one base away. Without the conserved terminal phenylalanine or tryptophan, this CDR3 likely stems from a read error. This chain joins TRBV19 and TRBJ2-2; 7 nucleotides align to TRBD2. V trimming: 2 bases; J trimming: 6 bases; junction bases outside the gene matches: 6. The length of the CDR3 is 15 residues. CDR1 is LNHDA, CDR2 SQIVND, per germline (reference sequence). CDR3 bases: TGTGCCAGTAGTATAATGAGCGGGGATGCCGGGGAGCTGTTTTCT. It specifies CASSIMSGDAGELFS.

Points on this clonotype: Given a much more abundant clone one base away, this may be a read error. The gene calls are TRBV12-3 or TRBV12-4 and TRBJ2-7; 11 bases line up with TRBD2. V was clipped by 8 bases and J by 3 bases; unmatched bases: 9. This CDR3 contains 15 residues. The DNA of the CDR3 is TGTGCCAGCGGTTCGACTAGCGGGGCCCTCTACGAGCAGTACTTC. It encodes CASGSTSGALYEQYF.

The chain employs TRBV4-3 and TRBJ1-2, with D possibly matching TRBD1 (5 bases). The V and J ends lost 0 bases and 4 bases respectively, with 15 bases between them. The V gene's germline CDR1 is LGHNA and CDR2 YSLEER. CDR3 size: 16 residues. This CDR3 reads CASSQDGPGSPYGYTF. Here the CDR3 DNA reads TGCGCCAGCAGCCAAGATGGGCCAGGGAGTCCCTATGGCTACACCTTC.

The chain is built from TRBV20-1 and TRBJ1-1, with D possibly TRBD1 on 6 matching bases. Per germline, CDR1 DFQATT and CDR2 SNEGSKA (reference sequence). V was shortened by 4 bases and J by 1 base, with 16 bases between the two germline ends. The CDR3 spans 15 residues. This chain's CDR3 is CSATSGGAENTEAFF. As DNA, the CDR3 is TGCAGTGCTACTAGCGGGGGGGCCGAGAACACTGAAGCTTTCTTT.

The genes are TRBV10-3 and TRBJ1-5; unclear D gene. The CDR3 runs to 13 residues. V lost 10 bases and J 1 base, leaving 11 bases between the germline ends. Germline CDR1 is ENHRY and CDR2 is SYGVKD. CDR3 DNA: TGTGCCACCTCGGCGGACAGCAATCAGCCCCAGCATTTT. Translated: CATSADSNQPQHF.

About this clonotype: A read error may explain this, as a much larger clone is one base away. DNA for the CDR3: TGTGCCAGCAGCCGAAACGGTCAAGGGACCCAGTACTTC. Its protein product is CASSRNGQGTQYF. The rearrangement joins TRBV7-2 to TRBJ2-5; no definite D call. Germline assignment: CDR1 SGHTA and CDR2 FQGNSA. The CDR3 is 13 residues long.

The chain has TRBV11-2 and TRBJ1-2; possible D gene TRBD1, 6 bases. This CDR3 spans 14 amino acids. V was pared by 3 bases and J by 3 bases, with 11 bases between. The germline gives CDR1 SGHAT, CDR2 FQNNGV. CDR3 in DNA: TGTGCCAGCAGCTTGGGGTCAGGGGACTATGGCTACACCTTC. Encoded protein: CASSLGSGDYGYTF.

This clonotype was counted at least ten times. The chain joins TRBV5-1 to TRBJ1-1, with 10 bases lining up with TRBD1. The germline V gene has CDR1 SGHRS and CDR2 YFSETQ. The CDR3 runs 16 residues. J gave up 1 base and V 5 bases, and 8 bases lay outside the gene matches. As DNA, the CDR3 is TGCGCCAGCAGTTCCGGACAGGGGGGGTGGAACACTGAAGCTTTCTTT. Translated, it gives CASSSGQGGWNTEAFF.

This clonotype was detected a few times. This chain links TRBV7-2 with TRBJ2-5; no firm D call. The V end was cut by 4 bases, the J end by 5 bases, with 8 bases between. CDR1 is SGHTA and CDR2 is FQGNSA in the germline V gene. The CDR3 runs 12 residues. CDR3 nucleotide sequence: TGTGCCAGCAGCTCCTCCCCGGAGACCCAGTACTTC. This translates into CASSSSPETQYF. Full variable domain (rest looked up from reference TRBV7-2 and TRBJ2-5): GAGVSQSPSNKVTEKGKDVELRCDPISGHTALYWYRQSLGQGLEFLIYFQGNSAPDKSGLPSDRFSAERTGGSVSTLTIQRTQQEDSAVYLCASSSSPETQYFGPGTRLLVL.

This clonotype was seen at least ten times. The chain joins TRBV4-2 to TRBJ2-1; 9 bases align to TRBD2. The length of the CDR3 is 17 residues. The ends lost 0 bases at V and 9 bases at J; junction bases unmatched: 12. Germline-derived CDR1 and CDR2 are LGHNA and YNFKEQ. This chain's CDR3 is CASSQEASGDNSGEQFF. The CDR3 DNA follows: TGTGCCAGCAGCCAAGAGGCTAGCGGGGATAATAGCGGTGAGCAGTTCTTC.

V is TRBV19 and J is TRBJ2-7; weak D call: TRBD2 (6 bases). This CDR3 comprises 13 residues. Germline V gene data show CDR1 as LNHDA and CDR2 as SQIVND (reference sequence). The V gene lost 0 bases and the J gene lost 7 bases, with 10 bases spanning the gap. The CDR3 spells CASSIDWGEEQYF. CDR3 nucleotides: TGTGCCAGTAGTATAGATTGGGGGGAAGAGCAGTACTTC.

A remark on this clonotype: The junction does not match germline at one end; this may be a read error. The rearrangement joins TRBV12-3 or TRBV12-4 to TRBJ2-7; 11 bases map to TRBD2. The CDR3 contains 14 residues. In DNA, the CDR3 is TGTGCCAGCAGGTTAGCGGGAGGGCCTTTCGAGCAGTACTTC. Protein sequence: CASRLAGGPFEQYF.

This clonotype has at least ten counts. CDR3 DNA: TGTGCCAGCCGGGACAGGGATACCTACGAGCAGTACTTC. It codes for CASRDRDTYEQYF. The chain combines TRBV2 with TRBJ2-7; 9 nucleotides agree with TRBD1. The CDR3 extends over 13 amino acids. Germline values: CDR1 SNHLY, CDR2 FYNNEI. The V segment lost 8 bases and the J segment 2 bases; nucleotides outside the gene matches: 4.

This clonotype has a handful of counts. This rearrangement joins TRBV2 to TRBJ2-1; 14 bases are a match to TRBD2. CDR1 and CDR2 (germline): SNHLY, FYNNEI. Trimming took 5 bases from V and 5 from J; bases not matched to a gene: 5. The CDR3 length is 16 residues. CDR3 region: CASSRTSGGRDNEQFF. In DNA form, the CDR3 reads TGTGCCAGCAGTAGGACTAGCGGGGGGCGAGACAATGAGCAGTTCTTC.

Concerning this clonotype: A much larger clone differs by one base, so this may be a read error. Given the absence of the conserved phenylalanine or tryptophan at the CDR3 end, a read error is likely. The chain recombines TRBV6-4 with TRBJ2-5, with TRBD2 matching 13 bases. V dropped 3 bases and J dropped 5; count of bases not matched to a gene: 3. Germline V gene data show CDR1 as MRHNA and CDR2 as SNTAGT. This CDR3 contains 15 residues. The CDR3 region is CASSETSGGMETQYS. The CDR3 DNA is TGTGCCAGCAGTGAGACTAGCGGGGGGATGGAGACCCAGTACTCC.

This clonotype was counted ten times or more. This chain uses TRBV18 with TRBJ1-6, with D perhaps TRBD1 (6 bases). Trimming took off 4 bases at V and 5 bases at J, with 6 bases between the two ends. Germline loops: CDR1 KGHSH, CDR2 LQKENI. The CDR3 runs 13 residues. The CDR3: CASSRTDNSPLHF. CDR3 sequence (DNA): TGTGCCAGCTCACGGACAGATAATTCACCCCTCCACTTT.

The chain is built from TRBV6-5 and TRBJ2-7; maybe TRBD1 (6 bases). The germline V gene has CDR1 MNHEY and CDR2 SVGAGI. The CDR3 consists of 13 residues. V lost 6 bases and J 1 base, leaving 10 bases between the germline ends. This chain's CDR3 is CASRHRESYEQYF. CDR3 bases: TGTGCCAGCAGGCACAGGGAGTCCTACGAGCAGTACTTC.